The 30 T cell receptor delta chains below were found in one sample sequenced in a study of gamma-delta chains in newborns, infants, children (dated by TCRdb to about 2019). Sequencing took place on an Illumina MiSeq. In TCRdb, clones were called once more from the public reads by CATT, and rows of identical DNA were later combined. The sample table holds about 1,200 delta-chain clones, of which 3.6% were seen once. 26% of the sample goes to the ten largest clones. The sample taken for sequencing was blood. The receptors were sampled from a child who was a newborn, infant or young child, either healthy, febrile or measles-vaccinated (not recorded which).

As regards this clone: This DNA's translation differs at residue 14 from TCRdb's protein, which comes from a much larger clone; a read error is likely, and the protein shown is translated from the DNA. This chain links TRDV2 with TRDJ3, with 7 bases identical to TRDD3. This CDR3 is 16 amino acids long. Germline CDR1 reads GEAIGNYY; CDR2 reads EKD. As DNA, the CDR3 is TGTGCCTGTGACTGGGGGAGCTCCTGGGACACCCGACAGGTGTTTTTC. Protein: CACDWGSSWDTRQVFF.

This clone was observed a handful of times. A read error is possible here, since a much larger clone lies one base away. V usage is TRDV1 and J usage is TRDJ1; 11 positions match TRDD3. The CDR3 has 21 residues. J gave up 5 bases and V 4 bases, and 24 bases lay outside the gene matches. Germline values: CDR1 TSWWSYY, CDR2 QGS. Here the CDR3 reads CALGVKTTTLLGDRAQDKLIF. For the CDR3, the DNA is TGTGCTCTTGGGGTAAAGACTACAACACTACTGGGGGATAGGGCGCAGGATAAACTCATCTTT.

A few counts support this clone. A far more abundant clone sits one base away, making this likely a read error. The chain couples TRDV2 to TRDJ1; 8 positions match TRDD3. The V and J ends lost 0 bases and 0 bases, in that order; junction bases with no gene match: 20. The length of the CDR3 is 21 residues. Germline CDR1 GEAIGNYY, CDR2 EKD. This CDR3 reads CACDTGAFLYWGVRYTDKLIF. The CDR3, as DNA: TGTGCCTGTGACACCGGTGCGTTCCTTTACTGGGGGGTAAGGTACACCGATAAACTCATCTTT.

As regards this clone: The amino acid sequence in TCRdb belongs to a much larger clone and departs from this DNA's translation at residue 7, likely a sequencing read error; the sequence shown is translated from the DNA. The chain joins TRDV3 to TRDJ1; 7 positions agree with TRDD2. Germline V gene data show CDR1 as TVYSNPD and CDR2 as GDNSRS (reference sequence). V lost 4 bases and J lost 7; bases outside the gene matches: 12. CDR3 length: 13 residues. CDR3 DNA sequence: TGTGCCTCCCTCCTTCCTGACGCTGGTAAACTCATCTTT. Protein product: CASLLPDAGKLIF. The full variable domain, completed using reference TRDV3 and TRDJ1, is CDKVTQSSPDQTVASGSEVVLLCTYDTVYSNPDLFWYRIRPDYSFQFVFYGDNSRSEGADFTQGRFSVKHILTQKAFHLVISPVRTEDSATYYCASLLPDAGKLIFGKGTRVTVEP.

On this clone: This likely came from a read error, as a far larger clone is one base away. CDR3 sequence reads: CACDLSYDERLLGTTDTDKLIF. DNA for the CDR3: TGTGCCTGTGACCTATCCTACGACGAGAGGTTACTGGGGACAACGGACACCGATAAACTCATCTTT. The J gene is TRDJ1, the V gene TRDV2, with D tentatively TRDD3 (7 bases). CDR1 GEAIGNYY and CDR2 EKD come from the germline V gene. The CDR3 consists of 22 residues. The ends were cut back, 3 bases at V and 0 bases at J, with 34 bases in the middle.

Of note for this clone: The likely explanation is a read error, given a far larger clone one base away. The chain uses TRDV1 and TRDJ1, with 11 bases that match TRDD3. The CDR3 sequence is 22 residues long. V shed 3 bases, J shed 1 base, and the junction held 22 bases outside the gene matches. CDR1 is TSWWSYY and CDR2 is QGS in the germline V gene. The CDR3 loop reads CALGERLPSPVLGDICTDKLIF. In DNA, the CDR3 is TGTGCTCTTGGGGAGCGCCTTCCTTCTCCCGTACTGGGGGATATTTGCACCGATAAACTCATCTTT.

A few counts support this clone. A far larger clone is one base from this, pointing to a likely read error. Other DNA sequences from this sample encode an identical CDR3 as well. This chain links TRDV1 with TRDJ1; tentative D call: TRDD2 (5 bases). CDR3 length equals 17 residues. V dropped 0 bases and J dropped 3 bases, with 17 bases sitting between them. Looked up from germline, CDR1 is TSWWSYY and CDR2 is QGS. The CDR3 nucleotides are TGTGCTCTTGGGGAACTTTTTTCCTCCGTACGAGCCGATAAACTCATCTTT. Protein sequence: CALGELFSSVRADKLIF.

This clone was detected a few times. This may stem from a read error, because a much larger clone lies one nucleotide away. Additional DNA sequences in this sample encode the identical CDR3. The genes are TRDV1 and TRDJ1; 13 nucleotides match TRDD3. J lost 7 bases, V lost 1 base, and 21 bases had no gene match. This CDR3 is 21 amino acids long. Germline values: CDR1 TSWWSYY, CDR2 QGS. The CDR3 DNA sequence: TGTGCTCTTGGGGAACGTAGAAGGAACTTGAGCCTACTGGGGGATACGGCTAAACTCATCTTT. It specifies CALGERRRNLSLLGDTAKLIF.

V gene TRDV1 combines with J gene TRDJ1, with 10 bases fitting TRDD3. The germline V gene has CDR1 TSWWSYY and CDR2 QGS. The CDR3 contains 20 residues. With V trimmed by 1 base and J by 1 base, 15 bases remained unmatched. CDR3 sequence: CALGERNEYWGIGSTDKLIF. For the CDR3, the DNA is TGTGCTCTTGGGGAACGCAACGAGTACTGGGGGATCGGTAGCACCGATAAACTCATCTTT.

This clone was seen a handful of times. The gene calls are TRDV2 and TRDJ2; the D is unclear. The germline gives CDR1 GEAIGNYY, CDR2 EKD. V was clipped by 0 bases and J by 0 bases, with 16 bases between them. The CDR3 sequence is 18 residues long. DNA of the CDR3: TGTGCCTGTGACACCGGCGGTACGGGCTTCTCTTTGACAGCACAACTCTTCTTT. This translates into CACDTGGTGFSLTAQLFF.

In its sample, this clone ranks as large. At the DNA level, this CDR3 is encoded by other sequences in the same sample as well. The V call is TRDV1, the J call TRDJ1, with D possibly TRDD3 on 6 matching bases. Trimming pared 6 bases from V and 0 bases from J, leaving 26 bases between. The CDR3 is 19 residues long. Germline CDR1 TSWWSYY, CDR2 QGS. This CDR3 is CALGEDLNGGIRYTDKLIF. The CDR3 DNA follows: TGTGCTCTTGGTGAGGACCTAAACGGGGGAATTCGGTACACCGATAAACTCATCTTT.

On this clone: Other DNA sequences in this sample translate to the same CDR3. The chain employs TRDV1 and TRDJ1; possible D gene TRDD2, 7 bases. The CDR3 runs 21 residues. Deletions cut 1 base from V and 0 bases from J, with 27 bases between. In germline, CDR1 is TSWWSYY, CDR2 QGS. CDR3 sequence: CALGEPLPPILGGRYTDKLIF. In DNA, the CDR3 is TGTGCTCTTGGGGAACCCCTTCCTCCTATACTGGGAGGGAGATACACCGATAAACTCATCTTT.

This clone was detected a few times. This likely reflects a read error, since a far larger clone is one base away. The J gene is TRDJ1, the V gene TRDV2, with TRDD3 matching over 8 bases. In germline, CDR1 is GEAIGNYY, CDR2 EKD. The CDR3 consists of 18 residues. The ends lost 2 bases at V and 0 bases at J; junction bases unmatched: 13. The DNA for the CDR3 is TGTGCCTGTGACAAGGCGGGGGGGGATATAGGGGACACCGATAAACTCATCTTT. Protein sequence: CACDKAGGDIGDTDKLIF.

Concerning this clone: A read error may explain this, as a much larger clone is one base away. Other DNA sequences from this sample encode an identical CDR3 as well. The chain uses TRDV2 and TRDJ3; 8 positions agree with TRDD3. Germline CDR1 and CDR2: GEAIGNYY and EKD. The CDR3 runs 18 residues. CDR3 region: CACDNATGGTWDTRQMFF. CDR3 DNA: TGCGCCTGTGACAATGCTACTGGGGGCACCTGGGACACCCGACAGATGTTTTTC.

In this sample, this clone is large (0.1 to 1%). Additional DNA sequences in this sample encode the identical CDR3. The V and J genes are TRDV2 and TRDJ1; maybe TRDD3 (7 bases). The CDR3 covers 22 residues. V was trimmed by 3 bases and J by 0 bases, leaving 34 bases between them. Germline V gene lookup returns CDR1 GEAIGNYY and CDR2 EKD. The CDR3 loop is CACDLSYAERLLGTTDTDKLIF. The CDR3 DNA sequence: TGTGCCTGTGACCTATCCTACGCCGAGAGGTTACTGGGGACAACGGACACCGATAAACTCATCTTT.

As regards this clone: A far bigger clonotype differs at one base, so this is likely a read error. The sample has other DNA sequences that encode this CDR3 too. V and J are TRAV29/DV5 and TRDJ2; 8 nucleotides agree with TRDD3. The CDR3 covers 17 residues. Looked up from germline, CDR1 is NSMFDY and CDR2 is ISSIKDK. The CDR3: CAARDFRTGGPTAQLFF. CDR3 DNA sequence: TGTGCGGCAAGGGACTTCCGTACTGGGGGTCCGACAGCACAACTCTTCTTT.

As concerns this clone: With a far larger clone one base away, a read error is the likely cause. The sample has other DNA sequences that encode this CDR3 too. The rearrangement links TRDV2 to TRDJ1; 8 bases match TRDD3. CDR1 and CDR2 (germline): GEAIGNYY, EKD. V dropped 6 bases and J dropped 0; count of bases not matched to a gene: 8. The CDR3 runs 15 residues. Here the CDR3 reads CACHTGGPYTDKLIF. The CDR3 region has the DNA TGTGCCTGTCATACTGGGGGTCCGTACACCGATAAACTCATCTTT.

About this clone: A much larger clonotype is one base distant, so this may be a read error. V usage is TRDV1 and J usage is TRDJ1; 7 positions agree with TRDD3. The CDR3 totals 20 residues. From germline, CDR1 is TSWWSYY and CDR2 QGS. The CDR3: CALGKGLGLKPESPTDKLTF. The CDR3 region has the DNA TGTGCTCTTGGGAAGGGACTGGGGCTAAAACCCGAAAGCCCCACCGATAAACTCACCTTT.

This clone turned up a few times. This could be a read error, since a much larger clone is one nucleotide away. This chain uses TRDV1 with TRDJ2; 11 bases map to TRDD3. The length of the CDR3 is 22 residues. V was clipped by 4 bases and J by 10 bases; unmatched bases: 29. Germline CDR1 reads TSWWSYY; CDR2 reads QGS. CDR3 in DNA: TGTGCTCTTGGGGTCCTCCTTCCCCGTCCCTTTTACTGGGGGATAAAAGCAGTACAACTCTTCTTT. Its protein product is CALGVLLPRPFYWGIKAVQLFF.

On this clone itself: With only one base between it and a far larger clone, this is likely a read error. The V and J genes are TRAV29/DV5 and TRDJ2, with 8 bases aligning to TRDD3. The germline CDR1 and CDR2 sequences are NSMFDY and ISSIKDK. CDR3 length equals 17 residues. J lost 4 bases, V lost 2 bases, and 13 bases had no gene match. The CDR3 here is CAARDSRTGGPTAQLFF. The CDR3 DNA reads TGTGCAGCAAGGGACTCCCGTACTGGGGGTCCGACAGCACAACTCTTCTTT. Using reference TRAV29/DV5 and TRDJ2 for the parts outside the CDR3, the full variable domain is DQQVKQNSPSLSVQEGRISILNCDYTNSMFDYFLWYKKYPAEGPTFLISISSIKDKNEDGRFTVFLNKSAKHLSLHIVPSQPGDSAVYFCAARDSRTGGPTAQLFFGKGTQLIVEP.

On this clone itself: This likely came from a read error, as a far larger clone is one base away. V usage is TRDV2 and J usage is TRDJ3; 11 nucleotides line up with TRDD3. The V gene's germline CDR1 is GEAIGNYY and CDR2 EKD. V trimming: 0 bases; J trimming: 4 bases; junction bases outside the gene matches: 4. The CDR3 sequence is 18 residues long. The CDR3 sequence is CACDTGLGDKWDTRQMFF. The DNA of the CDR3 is TGTGCCTGTGACACCGGACTGGGGGATAAATGGGACACCCGACAGATGTTTTTC.

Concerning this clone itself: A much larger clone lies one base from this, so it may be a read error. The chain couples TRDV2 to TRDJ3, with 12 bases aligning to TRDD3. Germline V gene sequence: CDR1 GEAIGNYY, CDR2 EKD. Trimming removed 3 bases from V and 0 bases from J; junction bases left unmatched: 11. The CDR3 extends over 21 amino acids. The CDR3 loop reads CACDGVLGDTCSSWDTRQMFF. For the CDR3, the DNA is TGTGCCTGTGACGGGGTACTGGGGGATACCTGCAGCTCCTGGGACACCCGACAGATGTTTTTC.

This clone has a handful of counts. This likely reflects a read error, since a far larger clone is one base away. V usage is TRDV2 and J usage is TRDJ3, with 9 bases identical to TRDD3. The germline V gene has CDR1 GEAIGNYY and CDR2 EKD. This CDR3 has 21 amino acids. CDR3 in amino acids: CARDTAVLGDIPPWDTRQMFF. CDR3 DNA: TGTGCCCGTGACACCGCAGTACTGGGGGACATCCCCCCCTGGGACACCCGACAGATGTTTTTC.

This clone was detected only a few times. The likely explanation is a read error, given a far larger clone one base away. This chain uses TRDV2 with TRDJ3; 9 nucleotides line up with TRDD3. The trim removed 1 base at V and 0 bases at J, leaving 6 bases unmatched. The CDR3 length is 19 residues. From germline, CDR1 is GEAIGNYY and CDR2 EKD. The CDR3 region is CACDTPGIRGSWDTRQMFF. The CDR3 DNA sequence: TGTGCCTGTGACACACCGGGGATACGGGGCTCCTGGGACACCCGACAGATGTTTTTC.

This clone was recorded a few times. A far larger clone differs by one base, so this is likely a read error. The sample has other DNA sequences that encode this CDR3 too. The CDR3 spells CACDWGSSWDTRQMFF. The CDR3 coding sequence is TGTGCCTGTGATTGGGGGAGCTCCTGGGACACCCGACAGATGTTTTTC. The V gene is TRDV2, the J gene TRDJ3, with TRDD3 identical over 7 bases. The CDR3 totals 16 residues. V lost 4 bases to trimming and J lost 0 bases; unmatched junction nucleotides: 2. Per germline, CDR1 GEAIGNYY and CDR2 EKD.

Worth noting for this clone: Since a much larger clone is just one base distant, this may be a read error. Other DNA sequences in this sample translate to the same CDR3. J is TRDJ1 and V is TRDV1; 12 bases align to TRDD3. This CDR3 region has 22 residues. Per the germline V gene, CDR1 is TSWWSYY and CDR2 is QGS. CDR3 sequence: CALGERLPSPVLGDTCTDKLIF. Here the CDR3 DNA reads TGTGCTCTTGGGGAGCGCCTTCCTTCTCCCGTACTGGGGGATACTTGCACCGATAAACTCATTTTT.

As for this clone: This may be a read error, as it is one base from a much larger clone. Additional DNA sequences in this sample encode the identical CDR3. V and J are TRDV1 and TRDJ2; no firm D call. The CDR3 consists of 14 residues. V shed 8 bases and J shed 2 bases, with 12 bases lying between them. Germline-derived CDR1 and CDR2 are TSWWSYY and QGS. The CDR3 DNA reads TGTGCTCTTCATCCAGAGGCCTTGACAGCACAACTCTTCTTT. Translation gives CALHPEALTAQLFF.

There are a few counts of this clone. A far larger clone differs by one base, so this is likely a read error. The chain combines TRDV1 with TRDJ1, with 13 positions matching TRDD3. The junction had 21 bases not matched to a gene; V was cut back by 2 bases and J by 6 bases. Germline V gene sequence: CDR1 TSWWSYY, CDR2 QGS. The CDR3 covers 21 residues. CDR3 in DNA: TGTGCTCTTGGGGAAGGGAACCCTACCCCGATACTGGGGGATACGCTTCATAAACTCATCTTT. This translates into CALGEGNPTPILGDTLHKLIF.

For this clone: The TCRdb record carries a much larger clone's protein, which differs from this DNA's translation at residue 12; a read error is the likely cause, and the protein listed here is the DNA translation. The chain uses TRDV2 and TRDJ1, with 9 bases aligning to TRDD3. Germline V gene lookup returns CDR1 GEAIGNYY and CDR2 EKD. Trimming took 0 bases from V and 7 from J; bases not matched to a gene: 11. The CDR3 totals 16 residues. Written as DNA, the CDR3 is TGTGCCTGTGACACCGGACAGTACTGGGGGAACGGTAAACTCATCTTT. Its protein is CACDTGQYWGNGKLIF.

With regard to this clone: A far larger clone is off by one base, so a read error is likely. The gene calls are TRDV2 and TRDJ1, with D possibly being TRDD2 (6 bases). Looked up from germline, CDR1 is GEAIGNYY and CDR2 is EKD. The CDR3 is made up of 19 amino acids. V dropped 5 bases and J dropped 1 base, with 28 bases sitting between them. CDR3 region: CACGPNSFPGKKRTDKLIF. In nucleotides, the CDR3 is TGTGCCTGTGGCCCAAATTCCTTCCCGGGGAAGAAACGCACCGATAAACTCATCTTT.